The TCR beta chain under discussion was sequenced for a study of blood T cell repertoires in COVID-19. The CDR3 contains 15 residues. The germline V gene has CDR1 LGHDT and CDR2 YNNKEL (reference sequence). The junction had 2 bases not matched to a gene; V was cut back by 1 base and J by 6 bases. Produced via immunoSEQ multiplex PCR; TCRdb's table is partial and in-frame only. This table holds some 120,000 clones, roughly 85% found once. The chain couples TRBV3-1 (or the pseudogene TRBV3-2) to TRBJ2-3; TRBD2 aligns across 12 bases. Sequencing used peripheral blood. The TCR sequence derives from a man older than 75 with active or convalescent COVID-19. The CDR3 region has the DNA TGTGCCAGCAGCCAAGCGACTAGCGGGAGTGATACGCAGTATTTT. This translates into CASSQATSGSDTQYF.